The T cell receptor beta chain described here comes from a study of CD8+CD57+ T cells in acquired aplastic anemia. Template material for TCR beta VDJ and CDR3 profiling consisted of genomic DNA. TCRdb ran MiXCR on the reads and lists one entry per CDR3 protein. Of roughly 200,000 distinct CDR3 sequences in the sample, 61% are singletons; the top ten hold approximately 30%. Specimen: sorted CD4+, CD8+, or CD8+CD57+ T cells (not recorded which) from PBMCs. This clonotype originated in a human donor in good health.

As DNA, the CDR3 is TGCAGCGTTGAAGAAAATCGACGGAATGAGCAGTTCTTC. Protein product: CSVEENRRNEQFF. V is TRBV29-1 and J is TRBJ2-1; no reliable D call. CDR1 SQVTM and CDR2 ANQGSEA come from the germline V gene. The CDR3 is 13 residues long. Trimming left V 0 bases short and J 7 bases short, with 10 bases between.